These 2 T cell receptor beta chains originate from one sample sequenced in a study of spatial heterogeneity in lung cancer. TCRdb fed the 5' RACE reads into MiXCR, producing one record per CDR3 protein. The table has 30,000 to 45,000 distinct CDR3 sequences, less than 9.5% seen once. Time point of the sample: sample taken at primary tumor resection. The source material was PBMCs, sampled at surgery. Receptors originate from a female donor with early-stage non-small cell lung cancer.

The chain carries TRBV5-1 and TRBJ2-2; no clear D. V was shortened by 0 bases and J by 10 bases, with 13 bases between the two germline ends. The germline CDR1 and CDR2 sequences are SGHRS and YFSETQ. This CDR3 is built from 14 residues. Here the CDR3 DNA reads TGCGCCAGCAGCTTGGTGCTATCACCAGAGGAGCTGTTTTTT. This codes for CASSLVLSPEELFF.

The chain joins TRBV5-1 to TRBJ2-7; 9 nucleotides match TRBD1. V dropped 0 bases and J dropped 4; count of bases not matched to a gene: 5. The germline CDR1 and CDR2 sequences are SGHRS and YFSETQ. The CDR3 contains 15 residues. The CDR3 bases are TGCGCCAGCAGCTTGGACAGGGGGCGCCGTTACGAGCAGTACTTC. Protein product: CASSLDRGRRYEQYF. The full variable domain, completed using reference TRBV5-1 and TRBJ2-7, is KAGVTQTPRYLIKTRGQQVTLSCSPISGHRSVSWYQQTPGQGLQFLFEYFSETQRNKGNFPGRFSGRQFSNSRSEMNVSTLELGDSALYLCASSLDRGRRYEQYFGPGTRLTVT.